This entry features one T cell receptor (beta chain) sequence. Antigen: not known. With 5 bases removed from V and 9 bases from J, the gap between germline ends came to 13 bases. The CDR3 extends over 11 amino acids. Germline V gene data show CDR1 as GTSNPN and CDR2 as SVGIG (reference sequence). TCRdb keeps only in-frame clones here, not all; method: immunoSEQ multiplex PCR. The data hold about 14,000 clones, with around 98% observed a single time. This entry comes from a study of monozygotic twins with cystic fibrosis. Looking at the study overall: With about 15 PCR cycles, barcoded libraries came from around 2.9 micrograms of fragmented DNA. Study-level results: J usage was most co-twin-similar in 8 of 16 pairs, V in 13. In this small cohort, shared CDR3 numbers showed no association with age, concordance or disease severity. Monozygotic CF twins shared more identical nucleotide clonotypes than unrelated patients.

Sample: blood. The TCR originated in a girl aged 2-10 years with cystic fibrosis. The chain couples TRBV30 to TRBJ1-1, with D possibly matching TRBD1 (5 bases). CDR3 bases: TGTGCCTGGGATGGGACGGGGAAAGCTTTCTTT. Protein sequence: CAWDGTGKAFF.